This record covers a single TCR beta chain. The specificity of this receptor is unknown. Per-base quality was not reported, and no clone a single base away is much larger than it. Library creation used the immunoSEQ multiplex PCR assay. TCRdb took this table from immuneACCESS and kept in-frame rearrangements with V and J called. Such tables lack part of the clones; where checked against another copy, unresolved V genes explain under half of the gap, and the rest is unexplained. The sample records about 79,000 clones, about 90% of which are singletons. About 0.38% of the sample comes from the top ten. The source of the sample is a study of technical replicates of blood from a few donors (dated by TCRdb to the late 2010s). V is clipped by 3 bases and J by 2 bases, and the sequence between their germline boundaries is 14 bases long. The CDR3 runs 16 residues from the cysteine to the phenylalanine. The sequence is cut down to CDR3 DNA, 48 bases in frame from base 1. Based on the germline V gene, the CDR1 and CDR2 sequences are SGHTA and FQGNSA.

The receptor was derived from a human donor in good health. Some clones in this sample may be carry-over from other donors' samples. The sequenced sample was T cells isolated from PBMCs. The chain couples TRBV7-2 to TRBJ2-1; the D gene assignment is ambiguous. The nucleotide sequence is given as TGTGCCAGCAGCTTTGGGCCCCCTGGCGCCTACAATGAGCAGTTCTTC. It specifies CASSFGPPGAYNEQFF.